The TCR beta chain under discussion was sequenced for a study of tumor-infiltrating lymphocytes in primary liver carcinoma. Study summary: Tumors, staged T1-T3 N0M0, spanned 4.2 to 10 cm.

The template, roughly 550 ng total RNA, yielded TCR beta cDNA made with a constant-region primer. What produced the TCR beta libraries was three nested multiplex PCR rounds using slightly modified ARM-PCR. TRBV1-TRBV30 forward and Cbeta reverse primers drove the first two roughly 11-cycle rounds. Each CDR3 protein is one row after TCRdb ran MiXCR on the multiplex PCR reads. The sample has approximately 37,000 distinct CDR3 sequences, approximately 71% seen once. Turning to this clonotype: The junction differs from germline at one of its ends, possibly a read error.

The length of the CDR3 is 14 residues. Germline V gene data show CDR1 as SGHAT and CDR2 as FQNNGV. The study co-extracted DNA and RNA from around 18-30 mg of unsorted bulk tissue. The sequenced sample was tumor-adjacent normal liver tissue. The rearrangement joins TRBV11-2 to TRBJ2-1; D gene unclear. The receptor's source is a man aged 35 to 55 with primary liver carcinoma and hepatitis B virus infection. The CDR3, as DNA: TGTGCCAGCAGCTTAGATACTAACGAGAGGTCTCTGCTCTTC. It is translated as CASSLDTNERSLLF. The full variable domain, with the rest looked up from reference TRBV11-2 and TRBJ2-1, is EAGVAQSPRYKIIEKRQSVAFWCNPISGHATLYWYQQILGQGPKLLIQFQNNGVVDDSQLPKDRFSAERLKGVDSTLKIQPAKLEDSAVYLCASSLDTNERSLLFGPGTRLTVL.